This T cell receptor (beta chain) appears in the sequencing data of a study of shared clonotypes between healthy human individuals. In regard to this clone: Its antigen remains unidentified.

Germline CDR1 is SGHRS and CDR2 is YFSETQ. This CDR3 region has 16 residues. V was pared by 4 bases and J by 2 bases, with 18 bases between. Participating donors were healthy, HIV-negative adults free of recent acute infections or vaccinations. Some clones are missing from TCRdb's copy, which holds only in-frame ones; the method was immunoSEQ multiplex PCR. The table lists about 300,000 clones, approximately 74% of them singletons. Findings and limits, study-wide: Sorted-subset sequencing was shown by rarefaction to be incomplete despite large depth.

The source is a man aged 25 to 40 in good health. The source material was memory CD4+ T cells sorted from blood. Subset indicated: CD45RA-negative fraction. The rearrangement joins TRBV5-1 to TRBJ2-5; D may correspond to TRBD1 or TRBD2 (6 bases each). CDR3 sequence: CASSATVRGRQETQYF. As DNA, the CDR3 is TGCGCCAGCAGCGCCACCGTAAGGGGGAGGCAAGAGACCCAGTACTTC.